This passage covers 29 T cell receptor beta chains from one sample sequenced in a study of early stage breast cancer tumors. TCRdb keeps only in-frame clones here, not all; method: immunoSEQ multiplex PCR. In the table there are more than 55,000 clones, roughly 80% of which are singletons. Specimen: blood. These TCRs come from a person aged 30 to 40 with breast cancer.

The chain couples TRBV7-8 to TRBJ2-7; D perhaps matches TRBD2 (5 bases). V was trimmed by 3 bases and J by 2 bases, leaving 14 bases between them. In germline, CDR1 is SGHVS, CDR2 FQNEAQ. The CDR3 is 15 amino acids. The chain's CDR3 is CASSFEGGEPYEQYF. In DNA, the CDR3 is TGTGCCAGCAGCTTCGAGGGTGGGGAGCCCTACGAGCAGTACTTC.

The chain is built from TRBV6-6 and TRBJ2-7; TRBD2 aligns across 12 bases. Losses at the gene ends were 4 bases for V and 3 bases for J; bases not matched to a gene: 4. This CDR3 spans 15 amino acids. The germline V gene encodes CDR1 MNHNY and CDR2 SVGAGI (reference sequence). As DNA, the CDR3 is TGTGCCAGCAGTTTGACTAGCGGGAGTCGCTACGAGCAGTACTTC. Translation: CASSLTSGSRYEQYF.

The chain's CDR3 is CASNGLAGRGELFF. The DNA of the CDR3 is TGTGCCAGCAACGGACTAGCGGGGCGGGGGGAGCTGTTTTTT. This chain uses TRBV7-2 with TRBJ2-2; 12 bases map to TRBD2. Germline loops: CDR1 SGHTA, CDR2 FQGNSA. Trimming cost V 7 bases and J 8 bases; bases outside gene matches: 5. The CDR3 has 14 residues.

The chain combines TRBV30 with TRBJ1-1; D is unclear. The CDR3 is 14 residues long. Germline V gene lookup returns CDR1 GTSNPN and CDR2 SVGIG (reference sequence). V was cut by 5 bases and J by 7 bases, with 20 bases left in between. The CDR3 DNA is TGTGCCTGGGCCTCCTTAGGAGGCCTAGATGAAGCTTTCTTT. It yields the protein CAWASLGGLDEAFF.

The table lists this clone with a count of one. V is TRBV30 and J is TRBJ1-1, with a weak D call TRBD1 (6 bases). This CDR3 is 12 amino acids long. Germline V gene sequence: CDR1 GTSNPN, CDR2 SVGIG (reference sequence). Deletions cut 8 bases from V and 6 bases from J, with 16 bases between. The DNA of the CDR3 is TGTGCCCAAGGCGGGGGCGTCGCTGAAGCTTTCTTT. The encoded protein is CAQGGGVAEAFF.

This clone was seen more than once but under ten times. This sequence joins TRBV7-8 and TRBJ2-2; possible D gene TRBD1, 5 bases. The ends were cut back, 5 bases at V and 4 bases at J, with 14 bases in the middle. The germline CDR1 and CDR2 sequences are SGHVS and FQNEAQ. The CDR3 contains 15 residues. The CDR3 coding sequence is TGTGCCAGCAGCCCTCGCAGGGTTATCACCGGGGAGCTGTTTTTT. It encodes CASSPRRVITGELFF.

This clone has a handful of counts. This chain links TRBV9 with TRBJ2-7, with a weak D call TRBD1 (7 bases). Trimming pared 5 bases from V and 2 bases from J, leaving 14 bases between. The CDR3 is 14 amino acids. The germline V gene encodes CDR1 SGDLS and CDR2 YYNGEE. The DNA of the CDR3 is TGTGCCAGCAGTGGGAGGCAGGGGGCCTACGAGCAGTACTTC. This encodes CASSGRQGAYEQYF.

This chain joins TRBV11-3 and TRBJ2-1; TRBD2 agrees at 8 bases. The ends lost 1 base at V and 2 bases at J; junction bases unmatched: 10. This CDR3 is 18 amino acids long. The germline CDR1 and CDR2 sequences are SGHNT and YENEEA. The CDR3 DNA reads as TGTGCCAGCAGCTTAGGGGGTAGCGGGACGAATACCTACAATGAGCAGTTCTTC. Its protein product is CASSLGGSGTNTYNEQFF.

The CDR3 bases are TGTGCCAGCAGCCCGGTGGGAGGAAACACCATATATTTT. Its protein is CASSPVGGNTIYF. This chain connects TRBV7-6 to TRBJ1-3; D unclear. The CDR3 consists of 13 residues. CDR1 SGHVS and CDR2 FNYEAQ come from the germline V gene. Trimming took off 5 bases at V and 4 bases at J, with 9 bases between the two ends. Full variable domain (rest looked up from reference TRBV7-6 and TRBJ1-3): GAGVSQSPRYKVTKRGQDVALRCDPISGHVSLYWYRQALGQGPEFLTYFNYEAQQDKSGLPNDRFSAERPEGSISTLTIQRTEQRDSAMYRCASSPVGGNTIYFGEGSWLTVV.

The CDR3 region has the DNA TGTGCCAGCAGCAAAAGGGCAGTCCCCACAGATACGCAGTATTTT. It is translated as CASSKRAVPTDTQYF. V gene TRBV21-1 combines with J gene TRBJ2-3. TRBV21-1 is a pseudogene locus. The CDR3 contains 15 residues.

This clone showed up just once. The chain couples TRBV7-9 to TRBJ1-4; possible D gene TRBD1, 5 bases. Germline CDR1 SEHNR, CDR2 FQNEAQ (reference sequence). V shed 5 bases and J shed 3 bases, with 13 bases lying between them. The CDR3 length is 15 residues. The CDR3, as DNA: TGTGCCAGCAGCCCCCCCTTGGGGGCTAATGAAAAACTGTTTTTT. It is translated as CASSPPLGANEKLFF.

V gene TRBV7-9 combines with J gene TRBJ2-1; D is unclear. Trimming took off 2 bases at V and 8 bases at J, with 10 bases between the two ends. The length of the CDR3 is 13 residues. Germline CDR1 reads SEHNR; CDR2 reads FQNEAQ (reference sequence). CDR3 sequence (DNA): TGTGCCAGCAGCTTAATTCGTTTGGATGAGCAGTTCTTC. The encoded protein is CASSLIRLDEQFF.

The J gene is TRBJ1-4, the V gene TRBV7-9; D remains unclear. The CDR3 is made up of 13 amino acids. Germline V lookup: CDR1 SEHNR, CDR2 FQNEAQ (reference sequence). The ends were cut back, 1 base at V and 5 bases at J, with 5 bases in the middle. The CDR3 loop is CASSLDGNEKLFF. The DNA for the CDR3 is TGTGCCAGCAGCTTAGACGGGAATGAAAAACTGTTTTTT.

The chain has TRBV18 and TRBJ1-3; D is perhaps TRBD1 (5 bases). The V end lost 6 bases, the J end lost 0 bases, and 12 bases lay between the germline ends. The germline V gene encodes CDR1 KGHSH and CDR2 LQKENI. This CDR3 comprises 15 residues. DNA for the CDR3: TGTGCCAGCTCCCCCGAGGGGATCTCTGGAAACACCATATATTTT. It translates to CASSPEGISGNTIYF.

The rearrangement joins TRBV6-5 to TRBJ1-4; D is ambiguous. The CDR3 extends over 14 amino acids. Between the trimmed V and J ends, which lost 2 bases and 4 bases, there was a span of 8 bases. In germline, CDR1 is MNHEY, CDR2 SVGAGI. CDR3 residues: CASSYAPINEKLFF. CDR3 nucleotides: TGTGCCAGCAGTTACGCACCCATTAATGAAAAACTGTTTTTT.

The chain joins TRBV5-1 to TRBJ2-3; D ambiguous. CDR1 and CDR2 from the germline V gene are SGHRS and YFSETQ. Trimming removed 2 bases from V and 6 bases from J, with 7 bases in between. The CDR3 is 12 amino acids. DNA for the CDR3: TGCGCCAGCAGCTTAGGGCAGGATACGCAGTATTTT. Translation: CASSLGQDTQYF.

The J gene is TRBJ1-1, the V gene TRBV7-6; D not resolved. Trimming took 7 bases from V and 0 from J, leaving 12 bases between them. Per the germline V gene, CDR1 is SGHVS and CDR2 is FNYEAQ. CDR3 length equals 14 residues. The CDR3 sequence is CASKAGSMNTEAFF. The CDR3 DNA reads as TGTGCCAGCAAGGCTGGGAGCATGAACACTGAAGCTTTCTTT.

This chain links TRBV6-1 with TRBJ1-4, with TRBD1 identical over 8 bases. V shed 8 bases and J 4 bases; nucleotides not matched to a gene: 9. This CDR3 is 15 amino acids long. The V gene's germline CDR1 is MNHNS and CDR2 SASEGT. DNA for the CDR3: TGTGCCAGCCACTCCGGACAGGGAATTAATGAAAAACTGTTTTTT. This translates into CASHSGQGINEKLFF.

Only a few counts were recorded for this clone. The chain links TRBV28 to TRBJ1-3; unclear D gene. This CDR3 spans 16 amino acids. The germline gives CDR1 MDHEN, CDR2 SYDVKM. V was clipped by 7 bases and J by 0 bases, with 16 bases between them. CDR3 DNA: TGTGCCAGCAAAACGGAAGCCGGTCCCTCTGGAAACACCATATATTTT. It encodes CASKTEAGPSGNTIYF.

This chain joins TRBV30 and TRBJ2-7; 9 bases agree with TRBD2. The CDR3 length is 13 residues. J lost 5 bases, V lost 8 bases, and 10 bases had no gene match. Germline CDR1 GTSNPN, CDR2 SVGIG (reference sequence). This CDR3 reads CATERREGHEQYF. The CDR3, as DNA: TGTGCCACAGAACGGCGGGAGGGCCACGAGCAGTACTTC.

The chain is built from TRBV7-9 and TRBJ1-2; weak D call: TRBD1 (5 bases). Germline CDR1 SEHNR, CDR2 FQNEAQ (reference sequence). The V end was cut by 1 base, the J end by 0 bases, with 6 bases between. The CDR3 has 14 amino acids. The DNA for the CDR3 is TGTGCCAGCAGCTTAGTCAGGGCTAACTATGGCTACACCTTC. This translates into CASSLVRANYGYTF.

This clone has only a few counts. The V and J genes are TRBV11-2 and TRBJ2-1; possibly TRBD1 or TRBD2 for D (6 bases each). CDR1 and CDR2 (germline): SGHAT, FQNNGV. This CDR3 is 16 amino acids long. V lost 5 bases, J lost 4 bases, and 18 bases lay in between. This chain's CDR3 is CASSLGGGTAYNEQFF. In nucleotides, the CDR3 is TGTGCCAGCAGCCTGGGGGGCGGGACGGCTTACAATGAGCAGTTCTTC.

The CDR3 DNA follows: TGTGCCAGCAGCTTGATTTGGCAGAATAGCAATCAGCCCCAGCATTTT. Translating gives CASSLIWQNSNQPQHF. The chain carries TRBV5-5 and TRBJ1-5; D is unresolved. Per the germline V gene, CDR1 is SGHKS and CDR2 is YYEKEE (reference sequence). With 1 base removed from V and 0 bases from J, the gap between germline ends came to 11 bases. The CDR3 has 16 amino acids.

This clone was counted only a few times. The rearrangement uses TRBV2 and TRBJ1-2; D call uncertain. The CDR3 totals 14 residues. CDR1 is SNHLY and CDR2 is FYNNEI in the germline V gene. V was shortened by 2 bases and J by 3 bases, with 10 bases between the two germline ends. In nucleotides, the CDR3 is TGTGCCAGCAGTGAATCCGGGAAGGACTATGGCTACACCTTC. Protein product: CASSESGKDYGYTF.

The table lists this clone with a count of one. V gene TRBV6-4 combines with J gene TRBJ2-7; D gene uncertain. Trimming took off 11 bases at V and 4 bases at J, with 12 bases between the two ends. Germline CDR1 MRHNA, CDR2 SNTAGT. CDR3 length: 11 residues. CDR3 sequence (DNA): TGTGCCCCCCTGGCAGAATACGAGCAGTACTTC. Amino acids: CAPLAEYEQYF.

This clone was found once. This chain connects TRBV11-2 to TRBJ2-7, with 14 nucleotides matching TRBD2. Losses at the gene ends were 4 bases for V and 7 bases for J; bases not matched to a gene: 6. The CDR3 spans 15 residues. Germline assignment: CDR1 SGHAT and CDR2 FQNNGV. This CDR3 reads CASSWGLAGAEEQYF. The DNA of the CDR3 is TGTGCCAGCAGCTGGGGACTAGCGGGAGCGGAGGAGCAGTACTTC.

In this sample, this clone turned up a few times. The chain uses TRBV25-1 and TRBJ1-1; TRBD1 matches at 8 bases. Germline loops: CDR1 MGHDK, CDR2 SYGVNS. The CDR3 loop spans 13 amino acids. V shed 3 bases, J shed 10 bases, and the junction held 7 bases outside the gene matches. The CDR3 protein is CASSDLDRVGAFF. CDR3 in DNA: TGTGCCAGCAGTGATTTGGACAGGGTTGGAGCTTTCTTT.

This sequence joins TRBV6-5 and TRBJ1-2; weak D call: TRBD1 (6 bases). The CDR3 extends over 14 amino acids. V was shortened by 6 bases and J by 5 bases, with 16 bases between the two germline ends. Germline V CDR1 and CDR2: MNHEY, SVGAGI. The CDR3 loop is CASRTIGGHYGYTF. In DNA, the CDR3 is TGTGCCAGCAGAACCATCGGGGGGCATTATGGCTACACCTTC.

The chain recombines TRBV25-1 with TRBJ1-4; D is undetermined. In germline, CDR1 is MGHDK, CDR2 SYGVNS. V was clipped by 5 bases and J by 3 bases, with 10 bases between them. This CDR3 is 14 amino acids long. CDR3 loop: CASSRPGPNEKLFF. CDR3 nucleotide sequence: TGTGCCAGCAGTCGGCCAGGCCCTAATGAAAAACTGTTTTTT.